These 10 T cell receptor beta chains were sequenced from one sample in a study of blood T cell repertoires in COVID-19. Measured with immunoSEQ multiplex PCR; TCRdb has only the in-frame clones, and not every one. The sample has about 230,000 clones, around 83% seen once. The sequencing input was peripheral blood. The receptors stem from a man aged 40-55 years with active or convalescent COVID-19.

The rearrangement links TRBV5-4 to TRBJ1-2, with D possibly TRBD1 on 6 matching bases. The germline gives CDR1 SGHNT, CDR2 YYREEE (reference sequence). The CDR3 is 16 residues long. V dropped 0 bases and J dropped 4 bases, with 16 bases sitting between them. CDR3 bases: TGTGCCAGCAGCTTGGCCCTCGTAGGACAGTTCTATGGCTACACCTTC. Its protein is CASSLALVGQFYGYTF.

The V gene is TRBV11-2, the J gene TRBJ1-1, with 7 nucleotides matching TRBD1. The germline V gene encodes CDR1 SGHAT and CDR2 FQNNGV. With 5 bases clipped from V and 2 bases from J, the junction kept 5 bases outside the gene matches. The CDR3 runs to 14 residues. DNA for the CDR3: TGTGCCAGCAGCCCCGGGACAGATAACACTGAAGCTTTCTTT. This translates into CASSPGTDNTEAFF.

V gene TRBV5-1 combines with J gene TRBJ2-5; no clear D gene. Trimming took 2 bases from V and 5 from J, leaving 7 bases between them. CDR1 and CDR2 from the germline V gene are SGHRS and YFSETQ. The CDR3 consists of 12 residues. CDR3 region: CASSFSQETQYF. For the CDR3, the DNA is TGCGCCAGCAGCTTCTCCCAGGAGACCCAGTACTTC.

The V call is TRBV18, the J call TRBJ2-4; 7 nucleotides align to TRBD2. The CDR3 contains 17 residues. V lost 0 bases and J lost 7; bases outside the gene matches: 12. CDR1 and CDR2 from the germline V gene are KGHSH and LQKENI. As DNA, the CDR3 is TGTGCCAGCTCACCACCGAGCGGGGATTCACTTAGGAACATTCAGTACTTC. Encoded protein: CASSPPSGDSLRNIQYF. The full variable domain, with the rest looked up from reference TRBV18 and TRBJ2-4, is NAGVMQNPRHLVRRRGQEARLRCSPMKGHSHVYWYRQLPEEGLKFMVYLQKENIIDESGMPKERFSAEFPKEGPSILRIQQVVRGDSAAYFCASSPPSGDSLRNIQYFGAGTRLSVL.

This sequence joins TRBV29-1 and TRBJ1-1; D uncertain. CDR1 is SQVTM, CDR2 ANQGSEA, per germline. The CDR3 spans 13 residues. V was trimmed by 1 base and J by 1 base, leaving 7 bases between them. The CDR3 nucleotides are TGCAGCGTTGAAGTAATACAGAACACTGAAGCTTTCTTT. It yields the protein CSVEVIQNTEAFF.

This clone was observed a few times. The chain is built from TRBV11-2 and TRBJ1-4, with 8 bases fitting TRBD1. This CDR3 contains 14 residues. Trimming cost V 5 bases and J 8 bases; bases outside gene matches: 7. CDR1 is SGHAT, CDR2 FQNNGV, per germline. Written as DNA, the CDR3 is TGTGCCAGCAGCGCGGACAGGGCATCGGAAAAACTGTTTTTT. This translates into CASSADRASEKLFF.

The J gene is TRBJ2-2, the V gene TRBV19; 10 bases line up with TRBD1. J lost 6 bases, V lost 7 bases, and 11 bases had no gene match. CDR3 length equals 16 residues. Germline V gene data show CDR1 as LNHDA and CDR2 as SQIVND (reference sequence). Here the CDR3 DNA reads TGTGCCAGTAAGGGTTTGGGACAGGGGAATTCCGGGGAGCTGTTTTTT. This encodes CASKGLGQGNSGELFF.

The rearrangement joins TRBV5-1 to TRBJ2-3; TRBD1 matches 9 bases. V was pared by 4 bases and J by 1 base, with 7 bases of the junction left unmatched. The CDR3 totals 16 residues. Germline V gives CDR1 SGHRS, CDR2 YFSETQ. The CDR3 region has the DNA TGCGCCAGCAGCAAACAGGGGGCGCCTGGCACAGATACGCAGTATTTT. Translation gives CASSKQGAPGTDTQYF.

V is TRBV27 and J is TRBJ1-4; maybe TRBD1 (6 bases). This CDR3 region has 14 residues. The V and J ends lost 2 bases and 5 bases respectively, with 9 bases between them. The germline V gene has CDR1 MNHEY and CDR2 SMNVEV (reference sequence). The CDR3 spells CASSLGTINEKLFF. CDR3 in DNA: TGTGCCAGCAGTTTAGGGACAATAAATGAAAAACTGTTTTTT.

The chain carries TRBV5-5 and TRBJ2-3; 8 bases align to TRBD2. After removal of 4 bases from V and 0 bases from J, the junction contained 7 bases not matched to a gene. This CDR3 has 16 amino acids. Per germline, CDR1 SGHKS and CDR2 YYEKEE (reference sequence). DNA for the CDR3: TGTGCCAGCAGCCTAACAGCGGGGGTCAGCACAGATACGCAGTATTTT. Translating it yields CASSLTAGVSTDTQYF.